This T cell receptor beta chain derives from a study of cytomegalovirus exposure and HLA in healthy donors. As to this clone: What it binds is not known.

The CDR3 contains 13 residues. Trimming removed 3 bases from V and 6 bases from J, with 9 bases in between. CDR1 is MNHEY, CDR2 SMNVEV, per germline (reference sequence). Amplification used 60 Vbeta primers and 13 Jbeta primers. Data came from immunoSEQ multiplex PCR; TCRdb stores just in-frame clones and leaves some out. The sample includes about 150,000 clones, around 67% of them seen just once. Nominally healthy donors were sampled, though unrecorded immune exposures were likely. Regarding the study as a whole: Segments of the TCR beta V type were, in most cases, productive about 87% or about 30% of the time in an earlier analysis. Some V segments, including TRBV6-2 and TRBV6-3, were excluded as indistinguishable.

Sequencing input: PBMCs. The source of this sequence is a woman between 18 and 29 years old in good health and CMV-seronegative. The chain links TRBV27 to TRBJ1-5, with D hard to call. CDR3 loop: CASSFGGRQPQHF. The CDR3 DNA sequence: TGTGCCAGCAGTTTTGGTGGGCGTCAGCCCCAGCATTTT.